This T cell receptor (beta chain) is drawn from a study of beta chain features in type 1 diabetes. Looking at the study overall: All of the samples together had 85 million to 140 million sorted cells examined.

The CDR3 runs 13 residues. The germline V gene encodes CDR1 GTSNPN and CDR2 SVGIG (reference sequence). Unmatched junction bases numbered 6, after V lost 2 bases and J lost 6 bases. General study points: A moderate, significant TCRB CDR3 shortening appeared in type 1 diabetes across four CD4+ subsets. High TCR expression in some cells could lead to their over-representation in cDNA sequencing. The naive, central memory and Treg TCRB repertoires of patients appeared to be more similar to one another than those of healthy donors.

The sequenced template was cDNA made from the entire isolated RNA. TCRdb's copy holds only in-frame clones and misses some; the assay was immunoSEQ multiplex PCR. The sample holds about 700,000 clones, roughly an eighth seen once. It was one heparinised blood draw, averaging around 120 mL, that each donor gave. Concerning this clone: Its matching antigen is unknown.

This TCR came from a young man with type 1 diabetes. The V call is TRBV30, the J call TRBJ2-7; TRBD1 agrees at 8 bases. The specimen sequenced was naive CD4+ T cells from blood. DNA for the CDR3: TGTGCCTGGAGTCCCCGAACAGGGGGCGAGCAGTACTTC. Protein sequence: CAWSPRTGGEQYF. Drawing the rest from reference TRBV30 and TRBJ2-7, the complete variable domain is SQTIHQWPATLVQPVGSPLSLECTVEGTSNPNLYWYRQAAGRGLQLLFYSVGIGQISSEVPQNLSASRPQDRQFILSSKKLLLSDSGFYLCAWSPRTGGEQYFGPGTRLTVT.